Each of the 8 T cell receptor beta chains below was sequenced from the same sample in a study of T cell clones after liver transplantation (dated by TCRdb to about 2019). Receptor libraries were prepared by the immunoSEQ multiplex PCR assay. TCRdb retrieved this table from immuneACCESS and kept in-frame rearrangements only. Not all clones are present; in checked studies, unresolved V genes account for under half, and no reason is known for the remainder. The sample table contains some 45,000 clones; only one count was recorded for roughly 84% of them. Less than 2.5% of the sample rests with the top ten. This material consisted of CD4+ T cells from blood, taken 24 months after liver transplant. These receptors originate from a human patient who received a liver transplant. Donor T cells from the graft may be present among the T cells after a transplant.

The chain employs TRBV28 and TRBJ1-3; maybe TRBD1 (5 bases). Between the trimmed V and J ends, which lost 8 bases and 0 bases, there was a span of 14 bases. Germline assignment: CDR1 MDHEN and CDR2 SYDVKM. The CDR3 runs to 15 residues. In DNA, the CDR3 is TGTGCCAGCTGGGGAGTGGGGGGCTCTGGAAACACCATATATTTT. Translated, it gives CASWGVGGSGNTIYF.

The V gene is TRBV14, the J gene TRBJ2-5; tentatively, D is TRBD1 (5 bases). V was cut by 4 bases and J by 2 bases, with 11 bases left in between. Germline CDR1 is SGHDN and CDR2 is FVKESK. CDR3 size: 14 residues. The CDR3 sequence: CASSPWRQQETQYF. The CDR3 coding sequence is TGTGCCAGCAGCCCATGGAGACAGCAAGAGACCCAGTACTTC. The variable domain in full, with the rest retrieved from reference TRBV14 and TRBJ2-5, is EAGVTQFPSHSVIEKGQTVTLRCDPISGHDNLYWYRRVMGKEIKFLLHFVKESKQDESGMPNNRFLAERTGGTYSTLKVQPAELEDSGVYFCASSPWRQQETQYFGPGTRLLVL.

V is TRBV27 and J is TRBJ2-6; D uncertain. CDR3 length equals 16 residues. Deletions cut 2 bases from V and 3 bases from J, with 11 bases between. Germline V CDR1 and CDR2: MNHEY, SMNVEV (reference sequence). The CDR3 DNA reads TGTGCCAGCAGTTTAGGGCAGTGGTATGGGGCCAACGTCCTGACTTTC. This codes for CASSLGQWYGANVLTF.

This clone was found once. V and J are TRBV27 and TRBJ2-7; unclear D gene. This CDR3 spans 17 amino acids. Trimming cost V 6 bases and J 4 bases, with 25 bases left between them. Germline V gene lookup returns CDR1 MNHEY and CDR2 SMNVEV (reference sequence). In DNA, the CDR3 is TGTGCCAGCAGCCTAGACTCCCGGAGACCGAGAGAATACGAGCAGTACTTC. It encodes CASSLDSRRPREYEQYF.

This rearrangement joins TRBV2 to TRBJ2-7; D is unresolved. The germline CDR1 and CDR2 sequences are SNHLY and FYNNEI. The germline V and J ends were trimmed by 6 bases and 3 bases, with 15 bases remaining between them. There are 14 residues in the CDR3. The CDR3 bases are TGTGCCAGCAGCCCTCTAAGGACCCACTACGAGCAGTACTTC. Residues: CASSPLRTHYEQYF.

The rearrangement uses TRBV15 and TRBJ1-4; D not resolved. V was trimmed by 0 bases and J by 4 bases, leaving 9 bases between them. CDR3 size: 15 residues. Germline CDR1 is LNHNV and CDR2 is YYDKDF (reference sequence). CDR3 residues: CATSRDFGSNEKLFF. The CDR3 DNA follows: TGTGCCACCAGCAGAGATTTTGGCAGTAATGAAAAACTGTTTTTT.

The V call is TRBV7-3, the J call TRBJ2-3, with D maybe TRBD2 (5 bases). The CDR3 extends over 15 amino acids. From germline, CDR1 is SGHTA and CDR2 FQGTGA. Trimming pared 3 bases from V and 1 base from J, leaving 11 bases between. Here the CDR3 reads CASSFAAGGTDTQYF. CDR3 in DNA: TGTGCCAGCAGCTTCGCGGCCGGGGGCACAGATACGCAGTATTTT. Drawing the rest from reference TRBV7-3 and TRBJ2-3, the complete variable domain is GAGVSQTPSNKVTEKGKYVELRCDPISGHTALYWYRQSLGQGPEFLIYFQGTGAADDSGLPNDRFFAVRPEGSVSTLKIQRTERGDSAVYLCASSFAAGGTDTQYFGPGTRLTVL.

The chain joins TRBV5-6 to TRBJ1-2, with D perhaps matching TRBD1 (6 bases). CDR1 and CDR2 (germline): SGHDT, YYEEEE. Trimming removed 4 bases from V and 1 base from J, with 17 bases in between. The CDR3 is 16 amino acids. CDR3 in DNA: TGTGCCAGCAGCCTTTCCGGGACACCAAGTAACTATGGCTACACCTTC. Translation gives CASSLSGTPSNYGYTF.